This TCR beta chain was recorded in a study of T cells after yellow fever vaccination (dated by TCRdb to between 2018 and 2020). About the investigation overall: Libraries from fractions with low cell numbers were prepared with the SMART-Seq v4 Ultra Low Input RNA kit. To track T-cell clones before and after primary and booster YFV17D yellow fever vaccination, bulk TCR alpha and beta repertoires were sequenced longitudinally. Two healthy male donors, one aged 18 to 30 and one aged 30 to 39 years, were included in the cohort. Blood was collected at multiple timepoints before and after primary and secondary immunization, and bulk PBMC replicates and cell subsets were isolated.

CDR1 and CDR2, per the germline V gene, are MDHEN and SYDVKM. Trimming accounts for 3 bases at V and 2 bases at J, while the number of junction bases matched to no gene is 9. Measured from the cysteine to the phenylalanine, the CDR3 is 16 residues long. Just the 48-base CDR3 DNA is kept, in frame starting at base 1. TCR cDNA was synthesized by 5'RACE template switching, through which a universal primer site and unique molecular identifiers were introduced. Priming for cDNA synthesis came from both the TCR alpha and TCR beta constant segments. Library amplification used two PCR steps, and the second PCR step added sample barcodes and sequencing adapters. Sequencing of libraries was performed on Illumina HiSeq 2500 (2x100 bp) or NovaSeq (2x150 bp). The paper's processing steps were these. Reads were demultiplexed and collapsed into UMI consensus sequences with MIGEC, and V(D)J alignment was performed with MiXCR. Using edgeR on replicate PBMC samples, clonotypes were called vaccine-responding if FDR was below 0.01 and the log2 fold change was above 5 up to day 15. Each bulk clonotype was labeled CD4 or CD8 based on which sequenced repertoire, CD4 or CD8, contained the clonotype at higher abundance. The public sequencing data were trimmed at Q25 with fastp and processed into clonotypes with MiXCR by TCRdb, which kept only in-frame beta chains. Here each entry gathers all rows of one CDR3 protein and keeps the most common genes and DNA. In this record, the V and J calls reflect TCRdb's handling and not the investigators' own analysis. The sample contains approximately 110,000 distinct CDR3 sequences, 6.5% to 9% of them found a single time. The ten most abundant clones make up roughly 23% of the sample.

The full study reports these points: The secondary T-cell response was found to be weaker but faster than the primary response, with a peak reached on day 5 rather than on day 15. A small share of clonotypes occurred in both CD4 and CD8 compartments, likely arising from convergent recombination. Because only a couple of donors were included in the study, the extent to which the findings can be generalized is limited. After the booster, most of the clones that had expanded following primary vaccination were detected again (almost 98% of CD4 and around 87% of CD8), which suggests that memory was broadly maintained. FACS-sorted repertoires could contain abundant contaminating clonotypes from the bulk population, so computational filtering was required.

The label giving this sample's treatment or condition can be read as: live attenuated yellow fever vaccine strain. PBMCs were isolated from peripheral blood using a standard Ficoll-Paque protocol. CD4 and CD8 T-cell fractions were isolated with Dynabeads CD4 and CD8 positive selection kits. TriZol was used to extract RNA from bulk PBMCs, CD4 and CD8 fractions, and dextramer-positive and dextramer-negative fractions. This clonotype was counted many times. Its cognate antigen has yet to be identified. The sample holds no much larger clone one base away, and base qualities are not on file. Sequencing used CD8+ T cells sorted from PBMCs, obtained 45 days after the yellow fever booster vaccination. The receptor was derived from a man younger than 40 who received the YFV17D yellow fever vaccine. The rearranged segments are TRBV28 and TRBJ1-1; 7 bases in the junction line up with TRBD1. CDR3 sequence: CASSFNSRTGNTEAFF. Here is the DNA: TGTGCCAGCAGTTTTAACTCACGGACAGGAAACACTGAAGCTTTCTTT.